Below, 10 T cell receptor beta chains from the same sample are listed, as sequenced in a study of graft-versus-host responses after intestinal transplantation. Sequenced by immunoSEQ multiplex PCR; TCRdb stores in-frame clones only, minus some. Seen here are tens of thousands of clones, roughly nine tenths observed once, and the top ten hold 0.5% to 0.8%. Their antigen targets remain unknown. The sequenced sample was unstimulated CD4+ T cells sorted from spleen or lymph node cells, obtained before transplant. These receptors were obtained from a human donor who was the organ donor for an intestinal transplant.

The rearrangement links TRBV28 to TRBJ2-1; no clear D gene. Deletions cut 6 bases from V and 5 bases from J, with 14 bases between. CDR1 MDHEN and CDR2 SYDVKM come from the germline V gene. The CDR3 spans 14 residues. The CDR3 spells CASSPERHHNEQFF. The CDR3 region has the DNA TGTGCCAGCAGCCCCGAGAGGCACCACAATGAGCAGTTCTTC.

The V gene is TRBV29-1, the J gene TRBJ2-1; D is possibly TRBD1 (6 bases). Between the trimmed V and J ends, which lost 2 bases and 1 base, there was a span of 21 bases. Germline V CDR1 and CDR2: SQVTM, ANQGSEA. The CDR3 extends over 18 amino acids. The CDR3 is CSVEIPLQGRGSYNEQFF. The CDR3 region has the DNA TGCAGCGTTGAAATTCCCCTCCAGGGCAGGGGATCCTACAATGAGCAGTTCTTC.

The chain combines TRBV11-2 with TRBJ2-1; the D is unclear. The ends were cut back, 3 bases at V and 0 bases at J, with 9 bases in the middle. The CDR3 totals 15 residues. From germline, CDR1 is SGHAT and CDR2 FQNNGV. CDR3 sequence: CASSFTPTSYNEQFF. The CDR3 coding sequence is TGTGCCAGCAGCTTCACTCCTACCTCCTACAATGAGCAGTTCTTC.

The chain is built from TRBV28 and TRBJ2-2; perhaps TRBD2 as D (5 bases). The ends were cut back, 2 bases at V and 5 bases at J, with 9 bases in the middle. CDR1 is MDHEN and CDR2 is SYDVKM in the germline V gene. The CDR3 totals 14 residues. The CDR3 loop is CASSLREITGELFF. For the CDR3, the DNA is TGTGCCAGCAGTTTACGGGAAATAACCGGGGAGCTGTTTTTT.

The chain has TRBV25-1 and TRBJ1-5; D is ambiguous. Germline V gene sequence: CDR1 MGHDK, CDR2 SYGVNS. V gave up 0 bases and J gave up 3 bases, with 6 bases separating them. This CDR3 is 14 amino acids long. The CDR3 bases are TGTGCCAGCAGTGAATATAGAGACAATCAGCCCCAGCATTTT. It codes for CASSEYRDNQPQHF.

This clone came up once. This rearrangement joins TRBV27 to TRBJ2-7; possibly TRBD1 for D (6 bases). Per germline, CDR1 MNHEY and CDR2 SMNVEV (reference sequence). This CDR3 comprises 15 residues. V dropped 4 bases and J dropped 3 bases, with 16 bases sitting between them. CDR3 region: CASSSQTGPLYEQYF. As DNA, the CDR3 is TGTGCCAGCAGTTCCCAGACAGGACCCCTCTACGAGCAGTACTTC.

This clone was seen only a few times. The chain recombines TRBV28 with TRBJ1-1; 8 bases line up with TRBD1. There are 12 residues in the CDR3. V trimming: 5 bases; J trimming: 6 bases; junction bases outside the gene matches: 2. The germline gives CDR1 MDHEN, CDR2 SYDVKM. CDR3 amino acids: CASSRGQAEAFF. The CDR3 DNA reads TGTGCCAGCAGTCGGGGACAGGCTGAAGCTTTCTTT.

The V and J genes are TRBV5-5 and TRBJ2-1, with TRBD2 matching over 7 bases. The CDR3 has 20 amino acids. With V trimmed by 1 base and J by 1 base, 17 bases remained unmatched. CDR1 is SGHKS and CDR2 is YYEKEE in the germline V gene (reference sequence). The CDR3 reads CASSLLEAAGEVASYNEQFF. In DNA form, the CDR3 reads TGTGCCAGCAGCTTGTTAGAAGCGGCGGGAGAGGTGGCGTCCTACAATGAGCAGTTCTTC.

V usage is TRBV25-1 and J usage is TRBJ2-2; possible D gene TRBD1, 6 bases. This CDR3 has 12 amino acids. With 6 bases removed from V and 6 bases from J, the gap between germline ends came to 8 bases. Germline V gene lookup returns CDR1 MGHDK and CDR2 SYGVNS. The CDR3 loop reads CASSRGSGELFF. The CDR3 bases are TGTGCCAGCAGCAGGGGATCCGGGGAGCTGTTTTTT.

The CDR3 DNA sequence: TGTGCCAGCAAAGCGGGAGGGCAGTATTTT. It specifies CASKAGGQYF. The J gene is TRBJ2-3, the V gene TRBV2, with 9 nucleotides matching TRBD2. Trimming at V came to 7 bases and at J to 11 bases, leaving 1 base not matched to a gene. CDR1 and CDR2 from the germline V gene are SNHLY and FYNNEI. This CDR3 comprises 10 residues.